The present T cell receptor beta chain was sequenced within a study of blood T cell repertoires in COVID-19. On the study more broadly: Acute-phase and convalescent COVID-19 samples originated in the United States, Italy and Spain. The analysed material was cDNA or gDNA that came from T cells, B-cell-depleted T cells, or PBMCs.

Generated by immunoSEQ multiplex PCR, the TCRdb table keeps only in-frame clones and is missing some. The sample lists about 120,000 clones; approximately 80% were seen once. Germline trimming cut 0 bases from V and 8 bases from J; bases unmatched to any gene: 21. The CDR3 covers 19 residues. From germline, CDR1 is MGHRA and CDR2 YSYEKL. Sequencing was performed on peripheral blood. The origin of this receptor is a human donor in a cohort sampled during active COVID-19. The chain couples TRBV4-1 to TRBJ2-7; 8 positions match TRBD1. CDR3 nucleotides: TGCGCCAGCAGCCAAGATGGCAGGGGGCGAAGATCAGCCCCAGGTCAGCAGTACTTC. Translated, it gives CASSQDGRGRRSAPGQQYF.